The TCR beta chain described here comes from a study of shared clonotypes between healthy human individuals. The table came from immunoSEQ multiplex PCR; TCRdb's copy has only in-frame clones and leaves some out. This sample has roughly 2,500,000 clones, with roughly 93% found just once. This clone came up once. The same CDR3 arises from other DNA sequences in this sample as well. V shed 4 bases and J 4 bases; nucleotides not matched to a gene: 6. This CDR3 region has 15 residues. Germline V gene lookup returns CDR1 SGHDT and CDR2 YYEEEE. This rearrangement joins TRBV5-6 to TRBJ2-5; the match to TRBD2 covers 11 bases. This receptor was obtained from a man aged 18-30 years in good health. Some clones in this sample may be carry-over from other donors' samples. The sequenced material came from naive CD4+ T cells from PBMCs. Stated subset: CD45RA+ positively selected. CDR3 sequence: CASSRTSGSGETQYF. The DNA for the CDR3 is TGTGCCAGCAGCAGGACTAGCGGGTCCGGAGAGACCCAGTACTTC. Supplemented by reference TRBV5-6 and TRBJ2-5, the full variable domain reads DAGVTQSPTHLIKTRGQQVTLRCSPKSGHDTVSWYQQALGQGPQFIFQYYEEEERQRGNFPDRFSGHQFPNYSSELNVNALLLGDSALYLCASSRTSGSGETQYFGPGTRLLVL.